The 8 T cell receptor beta chains below all came from one sample that was sequenced in a study of control samples from healthy donors and cancer patients. The table came from immunoSEQ multiplex PCR; TCRdb's copy has only in-frame clones and leaves some out. The repertoire includes about 84,000 clones, about 79% of them detected once, and roughly 12% sits in the top ten. The sequenced sample consisted of PBMCs. The origin of the receptors is a man between 60 and 75 years old with head and neck cancer.

J is TRBJ2-7 and V is TRBV4-1; 11 bases align to TRBD2. After removal of 6 bases from V and 4 bases from J, the junction contained 8 bases not matched to a gene. This CDR3 contains 15 residues. Germline V gives CDR1 MGHRA, CDR2 YSYEKL. The CDR3 DNA reads as TGCGCCAGCAGATCCAGACTAGCGGGACGTTACGAGCAGTACTTC. Its translation is CASRSRLAGRYEQYF.

The rearrangement uses TRBV5-6 and TRBJ2-1; 12 bases are a match to TRBD1. Germline CDR1 SGHDT, CDR2 YYEEEE. V trimming: 2 bases; J trimming: 10 bases; junction bases outside the gene matches: 10. This CDR3 is 16 amino acids long. CDR3 DNA: TGTGCCAGCAGCTTACCCGGGACAGGGGGCGCGGGGGAGCAGTTCTTC. Translation gives CASSLPGTGGAGEQFF.

This clone was detected only a few times. This chain uses TRBV5-1 with TRBJ2-3, with TRBD1 identical over 7 bases. V was pared by 3 bases and J by 2 bases, with 6 bases of the junction left unmatched. Germline values: CDR1 SGHRS, CDR2 YFSETQ. The CDR3 loop spans 15 amino acids. CDR3 bases: TGCGCCAGCAGCTCGAAGACAGGGTACACAGATACGCAGTATTTT. Residues: CASSSKTGYTDTQYF.

This clone was seen once. J is TRBJ1-2 and V is TRBV5-1; D is ambiguous. Germline V gives CDR1 SGHRS, CDR2 YFSETQ. This CDR3 region has 14 residues. The ends were cut back, 4 bases at V and 2 bases at J, with 12 bases in the middle. The CDR3 DNA reads as TGCGCCAGCAGCCTGTCCAGCCCCAACTATGGCTACACCTTC. As protein: CASSLSSPNYGYTF.

The chain links TRBV28 to TRBJ2-5; D is uncertain. The germline CDR1 and CDR2 sequences are MDHEN and SYDVKM. Trimming left V 7 bases short and J 7 bases short, with 13 bases between. The CDR3 is 12 residues long. CDR3 nucleotide sequence: TGTGCCAGCACCGAACGACCGGGGACCCAGTACTTC. It encodes CASTERPGTQYF.

The chain links TRBV7-9 to TRBJ2-6, with D hard to call. Germline assignment: CDR1 SEHNR and CDR2 FQNEAQ (reference sequence). This CDR3 has 15 amino acids. V lost 2 bases, J lost 0 bases, and 5 bases lay in between. The CDR3 is CASSLQLSGANVLTF. The CDR3 DNA reads as TGTGCCAGCAGCTTACAGCTCTCTGGGGCCAACGTCCTGACTTTC.

The CDR3 DNA follows: TGCAGCGTTGACCGGTATGGCTACACCTTC. Translating it yields CSVDRYGYTF. The genes are TRBV29-1 and TRBJ1-2; D ambiguous. V lost 3 bases and J lost 5, with 4 bases in between. This CDR3 is 10 amino acids long. Germline V gene data show CDR1 as SQVTM and CDR2 as ANQGSEA.

The chain couples TRBV10-1 to TRBJ1-3, with 10 bases fitting TRBD1. V lost 2 bases, J lost 3 bases, and 13 bases stayed unmatched. CDR1 is WNHNN, CDR2 SYGVQD, per germline (reference sequence). This CDR3 contains 19 residues. CDR3 bases: TGCGCCAGCAGTGAGAATACCCCGGACAGGGGGGTCGGTGGAAACACCATATATTTT. It encodes CASSENTPDRGVGGNTIYF.